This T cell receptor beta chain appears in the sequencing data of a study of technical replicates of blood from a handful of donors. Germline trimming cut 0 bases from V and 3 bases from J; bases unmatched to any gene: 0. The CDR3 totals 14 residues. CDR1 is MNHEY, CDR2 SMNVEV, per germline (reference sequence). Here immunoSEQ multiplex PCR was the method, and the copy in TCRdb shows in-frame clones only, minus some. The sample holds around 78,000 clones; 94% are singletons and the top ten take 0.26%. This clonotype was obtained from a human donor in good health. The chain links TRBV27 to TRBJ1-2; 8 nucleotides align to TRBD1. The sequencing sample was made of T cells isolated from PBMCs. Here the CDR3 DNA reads TGTGCCAGCAGTTTATCGACAGGGGACTATGGCTACACCTTC. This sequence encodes CASSLSTGDYGYTF.